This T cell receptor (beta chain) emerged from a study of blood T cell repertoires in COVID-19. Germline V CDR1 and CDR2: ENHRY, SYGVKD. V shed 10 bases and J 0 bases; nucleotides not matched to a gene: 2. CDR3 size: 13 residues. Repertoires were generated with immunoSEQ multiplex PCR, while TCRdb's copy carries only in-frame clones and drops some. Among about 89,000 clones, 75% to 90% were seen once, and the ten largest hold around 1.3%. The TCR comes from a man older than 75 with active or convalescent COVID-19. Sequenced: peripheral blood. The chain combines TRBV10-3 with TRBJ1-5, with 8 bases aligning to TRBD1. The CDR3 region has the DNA TGTGCCACGGGACAGGATAGCAATCAGCCCCAGCATTTT. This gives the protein CATGQDSNQPQHF.